Listed below are T cell receptor beta chains from one sample, sequenced in a study of blood T cell repertoires in COVID-19. The data were produced by immunoSEQ multiplex PCR, yet TCRdb's version contains in-frame clones alone and is incomplete. This sample has approximately 160,000 clones, with 84% found just once. The sample taken for sequencing was peripheral blood. These receptor sequences come from a woman at least 80 years old with acute or convalescent COVID-19. Each CDR3 is given with its conserved first and last residue. Each record gives: clone size, D gene, V gene, J gene, CDR3 protein, CDR3 DNA. The D gene is left open where the match is weak. Expanded clones are given a class, and other clones once, few, many or no size at all.

NA	NA	TRBV28	TRBJ2-3	CATMRDVGTDTQYF	TGTGCCACTATGCGGGACGTCGGCACAGATACGCAGTATTTT
NA	NA	TRBV13	TRBJ2-7	CASSPTPYEQYF	TGTGCCAGCAGCCCTACGCCCTACGAGCAGTACTTC
NA	TRBD1	TRBV5-6	TRBJ1-2	CASSAGTGAGYTF	TGTGCCAGCAGCGCGGGGACAGGGGCTGGCTACACCTTC
NA	TRBD2	TRBV10-2	TRBJ2-7	CASSETLPGLGEQYF	TGCGCCAGCAGTGAGACCCTTCCCGGACTAGGCGAGCAGTACTTC
once	NA	TRBV4-1	TRBJ2-5	CASSQEGSGLGETQYF	TGCGCCAGCAGCCAAGAAGGGAGCGGTTTGGGGGAGACCCAGTACTTC
NA	TRBD2	TRBV5-1	TRBJ2-2	CASGTSGNTGELFF	TGCGCCAGCGGGACTAGCGGTAACACCGGGGAGCTGTTTTTT
NA	NA	TRBV19	TRBJ1-1	CASSTVMNTEAFF	TGTGCCAGTAGTACAGTTATGAACACTGAAGCTTTCTTT
NA	NA	TRBV11-3	TRBJ2-3	CASSLEVLGTQYF	TGTGCCAGCAGCTTAGAGGTCCTAGGTACGCAGTATTTT
NA	NA	TRBV5-6	TRBJ2-7	CASSLEWRSEQYF	TGTGCCAGCAGCTTGGAATGGCGGTCCGAGCAGTACTTC
NA	NA	TRBV18	TRBJ2-5	CASSPYSGQRETQYF	TGTGCCAGCTCACCATACAGCGGGCAGAGGGAGACCCAGTACTTC
NA	TRBD1	TRBV2	TRBJ1-5	CASSDRTGGDQPQHF	TGTGCCAGCAGTGATAGGACAGGTGGCGATCAGCCCCAGCATTTT
once	TRBD2	TRBV5-1	TRBJ2-7	CASSFSTSGRFSYEQYF	TGCGCCAGCAGCTTCTCTACTAGCGGGCGATTCTCCTACGAGCAGTACTTC
NA	NA	TRBV7-3	TRBJ1-1	CASRRASTAFF	TGTGCCAGCAGGCGGGCCAGTACGGCTTTCTTT
NA	TRBD1	TRBV4-3	TRBJ1-1	CASSQDLTTGGRTEAFF	TGCGCCAGCAGCCAAGATCTAACGACAGGGGGAAGGACTGAAGCTTTCTTT
once	TRBD2	TRBV5-4	TRBJ2-3	CASMPGLAGFTDTQYF	TGTGCCAGCATGCCGGGACTAGCGGGGTTCACAGATACGCAGTATTTT
NA	NA	TRBV5-1	TRBJ2-7	CASSLGRNYEQYF	TGCGCCAGCAGCTTGGGGAGGAACTACGAGCAGTACTTC
NA	TRBD1	TRBV19	TRBJ1-5	CASTQFGQGDQPQHF	TGTGCCAGTACCCAATTTGGACAGGGGGATCAGCCCCAGCATTTT
NA	NA	TRBV18	TRBJ1-5	CASSGGVGNQPQHF	TGTGCCAGCTCAGGAGGGGTTGGCAATCAGCCCCAGCATTTT
NA	NA	TRBV4-2	TRBJ1-1	CASSQAGVNTEAFF	TGTGCCAGCAGCCAGGCAGGGGTAAACACTGAAGCTTTCTTT
NA	TRBD2	TRBV5-4	TRBJ2-2	CASSPGLPNTGELFF	TGTGCCAGCAGCCCGGGACTACCTAACACCGGGGAGCTGTTTTTT
NA	TRBD2	TRBV28	TRBJ2-7	CASGLGGPAYEQYF	TGTGCCAGCGGACTAGGAGGGCCTGCCTACGAGCAGTACTTC
NA	TRBD2	TRBV5-4	TRBJ2-5	CASSLGSSGGETQYF	TGTGCCAGCAGCTTGGGCTCTAGCGGGGGTGAGACCCAGTACTTC
NA	NA	TRBV2	TRBJ2-7	CASSAQLNSYEQYF	TGTGCCAGCAGTGCACAGCTTAACTCCTACGAGCAGTACTTC
NA	NA	TRBV10-3	TRBJ2-1	CAISEGGGGLGHNEQFF	TGTGCCATCAGTGAGGGTGGAGGGGGCTTAGGGCACAATGAGCAGTTCTTC
NA	TRBD2	TRBV7-2	TRBJ2-7	CASSFGLAGGPVDEQYF	TGTGCCAGCAGCTTTGGACTAGCGGGAGGGCCTGTGGACGAGCAGTACTTC
NA	NA	TRBV7-2	TRBJ2-1	CASSLVQVTNEQFF	TGTGCCAGCAGCTTAGTCCAGGTGACGAATGAGCAGTTCTTC
once	NA	TRBV15	TRBJ1-5	CATSRDWRTSNQPQHF	TGTGCCACCAGCAGAGATTGGAGGACTAGCAATCAGCCCCAGCATTTT
few	NA	TRBV6-5	TRBJ1-2	CASSPRAGRYGYTF	TGTGCCAGCAGTCCCCGCGCAGGGAGGTATGGCTACACCTTC
once	TRBD1	TRBV5-1	TRBJ2-1	CASSQGGDRVDEQFF	TGCGCCAGCAGCCAGGGCGGGGACAGGGTCGATGAGCAGTTCTTC
NA	TRBD1	TRBV2	TRBJ2-3	CASIPGQGDGDTQYF	TGTGCCAGCATCCCGGGACAGGGGGACGGAGATACGCAGTATTTT
NA	NA	TRBV5-4	TRBJ2-5	CASSFSTGRETQYF	TGTGCCAGCAGCTTTTCTACAGGCAGAGAGACCCAGTACTTC